One sample yielded the 5 T cell receptor beta chains listed below, sequenced in a study of human T cells and chemical hapten exposure. The sample's time point: patch test 3, about 24 weeks after DPC sensitization. Noted treatment: therapeutic diphenylcyclopropenone sensitization with weekly scalp DPC. TCRdb itself ran the RACE reads through MiXCR, one entry per CDR3 protein. The sample has over 55,000 distinct CDR3 sequences, 8.5% to 14% seen once. The source material was whole blood, sampled in connection with sensitization to the hapten diphenylcyclopropenone (DPC). The receptors stem from a woman aged 45-65 years with alopecia areata. Some clones in this sample may be carry-over from other donors' samples.

This clonotype showed up many times. The chain is built from TRBV20-1 and TRBJ1-4; D remains ambiguous. This CDR3 has 16 amino acids. The V end was cut by 6 bases, the J end by 3 bases, with 20 bases between. Germline CDR1 reads DFQATT; CDR2 reads SNEGSKA (reference sequence). The CDR3 loop reads CSAKEALYLANEKLFF. Written as DNA, the CDR3 is TGCAGTGCCAAAGAAGCTCTGTACTTGGCTAATGAAAAACTGTTTTTT.

Comments on this clonotype: The germline gene is not matched at one end of the junction; a read error may be the cause. V usage is TRBV29-1 and J usage is TRBJ2-1; unclear D gene. In germline, CDR1 is SQVTM, CDR2 ANQGSEA. There are 14 residues in the CDR3. The CDR3 is CSANPETRYNEKFF. CDR3 sequence (DNA): TGCAGCGCAAATCCCGAGACACGCTACAATGAGAAGTTCTTC.

In its sample, this clonotype was seen once. In DNA form, the CDR3 reads TGTGCCAGCAGCTACTCCTACGGACAGGGGTCCTCCTACGAGCAGTACTTC. Residues: CASSYSYGQGSSYEQYF. This chain links TRBV7-9 with TRBJ2-7; 9 bases match TRBD1. The V gene end was trimmed by 4 bases and the J gene end by 0 bases; junction bases not matched to a gene: 10. This CDR3 is 17 amino acids long. Per germline, CDR1 SEHNR and CDR2 FQNEAQ (reference sequence).

V is TRBV11-2 and J is TRBJ2-3; D is possibly TRBD1 (6 bases). The CDR3 sequence is 14 residues long. Germline V lookup: CDR1 SGHAT, CDR2 FQNNGV. Trimming removed 0 bases at V and 5 bases at J, with 9 bases between. Here the CDR3 reads CASSLETGIDTQYF. CDR3 sequence (DNA): TGTGCCAGCAGCTTAGAAACAGGGATAGATACGCAGTATTTT. Full variable domain (rest looked up from reference TRBV11-2 and TRBJ2-3): EAGVAQSPRYKIIEKRQSVAFWCNPISGHATLYWYQQILGQGPKLLIQFQNNGVVDDSQLPKDRFSAERLKGVDSTLKIQPAKLEDSAVYLCASSLETGIDTQYFGPGTRLTVL.

This clonotype was detected ten times or more. The CDR3 sequence: CASRLGTVNSPLHF. The CDR3 DNA sequence: TGTGCCAGCAGACTAGGGACAGTCAATTCACCCCTCCACTTT. The chain employs TRBV28 and TRBJ1-6; 7 bases align to TRBD1. CDR1 and CDR2 from the germline V gene are MDHEN and SYDVKM. V lost 6 bases and J lost 7; bases outside the gene matches: 6. The CDR3 is made up of 14 amino acids.